This entry features one T cell receptor beta chain sequence. Antigen unknown. The CDR3 extends over 17 amino acids. Germline lookup yields CDR1 MGHRA and CDR2 YSYEKL. After removal of 2 bases from V and 2 bases from J, the junction contained 6 bases not matched to a gene. This specimen comes from a study of T cell responses to AZD1222 COVID-19 vaccine. Study-wide context: Second doses at about 4 or about 12 weeks were pooled.

Findings and caveats of the study: CD4 TCRs associated with vaccination spanned spike, dominating at 160-218 and 743-854. Baseline antibody screening turned up just a handful of seropositive AZD1222 recipients. Rises in breadth and depth of Spike-specific TCRs came after two AZD1222 doses.

Assay: immunoSEQ multiplex PCR; the TCRdb copy retains only in-frame clones and omits some. The sample includes 150,000 to 200,000 clones, over 75% seen only once; the top ten take around 2.9%. The chain has TRBV4-1 and TRBJ2-1; TRBD1 matches at 10 bases. This clonotype was obtained from an adult in good health. Sequencing used peripheral blood, obtained on day 0 of AZD1222 vaccination. In DNA form, the CDR3 reads TGCGCCAGCAGCCAAAACCCTGGGACAGGGGCCTACAATGAGCAGTTCTTC. This sequence encodes CASSQNPGTGAYNEQFF.